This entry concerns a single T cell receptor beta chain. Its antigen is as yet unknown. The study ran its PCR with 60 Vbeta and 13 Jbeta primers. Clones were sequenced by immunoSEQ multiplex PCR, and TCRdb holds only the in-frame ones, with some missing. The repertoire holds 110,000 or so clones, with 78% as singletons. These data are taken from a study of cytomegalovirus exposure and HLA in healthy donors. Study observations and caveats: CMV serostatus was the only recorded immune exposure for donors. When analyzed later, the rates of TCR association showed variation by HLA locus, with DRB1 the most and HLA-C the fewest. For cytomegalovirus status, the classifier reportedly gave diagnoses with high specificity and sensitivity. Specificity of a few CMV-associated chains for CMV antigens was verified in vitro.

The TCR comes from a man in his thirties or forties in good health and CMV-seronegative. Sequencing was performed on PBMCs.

The CDR3 loop is CASSLSGQSTDTQYF. CDR3 nucleotides: TGTGCCAGCAGCTTATCCGGACAGAGCACAGATACGCAGTATTTT. V usage is TRBV7-2 and J usage is TRBJ2-3; D possibly corresponds to TRBD1 (6 bases). The CDR3 is 15 amino acids. From germline, CDR1 is SGHTA and CDR2 FQGNSA. V was shortened by 2 bases and J by 0 bases, with 9 bases between the two germline ends.